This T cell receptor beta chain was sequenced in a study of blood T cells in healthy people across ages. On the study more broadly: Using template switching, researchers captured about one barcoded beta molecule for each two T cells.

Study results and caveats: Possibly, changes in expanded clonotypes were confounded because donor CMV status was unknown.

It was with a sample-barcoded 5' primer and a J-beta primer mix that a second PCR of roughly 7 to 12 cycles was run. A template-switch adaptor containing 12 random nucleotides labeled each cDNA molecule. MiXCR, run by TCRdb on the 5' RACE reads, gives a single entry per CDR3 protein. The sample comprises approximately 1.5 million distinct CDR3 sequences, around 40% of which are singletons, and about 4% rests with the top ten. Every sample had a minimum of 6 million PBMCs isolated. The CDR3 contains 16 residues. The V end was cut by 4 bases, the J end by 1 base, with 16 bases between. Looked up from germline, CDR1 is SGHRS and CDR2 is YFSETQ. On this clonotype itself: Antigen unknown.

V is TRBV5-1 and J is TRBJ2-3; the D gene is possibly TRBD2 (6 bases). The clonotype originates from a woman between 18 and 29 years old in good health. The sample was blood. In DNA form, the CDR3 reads TGCGCCAGCAGCCCGCGGGACGTCCTACGCACAGATACGCAGTATTTT. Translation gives CASSPRDVLRTDTQYF.